The 2 T cell receptor beta chains reported below all come from one sample, sequenced in a study of cytomegalovirus exposure and HLA in healthy donors. In the PCR, 60 Vbeta and 13 Jbeta primers were used. Sequencing was performed with immunoSEQ multiplex PCR; in TCRdb, only in-frame clones are kept and a portion is missing. The sample gives 150,000 or so clones, around 80% of which show up once; 10% to 12% is in the top ten. Sequenced: PBMCs. The receptors shown here come from a man aged 18 to 30 in good health and CMV-seropositive.

The chain has TRBV28 and TRBJ2-2; D call uncertain. V was trimmed by 3 bases and J by 5 bases, leaving 7 bases between them. Germline-derived CDR1 and CDR2 are MDHEN and SYDVKM. This CDR3 comprises 13 residues. The CDR3 sequence is CASSLARTGELFF. For the CDR3, the DNA is TGTGCCAGCAGTTTGGCGAGGACCGGGGAGCTGTTTTTT.

The chain carries TRBV19 and TRBJ2-3, with 8 positions matching TRBD2. J was trimmed by 4 bases and V by 5 bases; bases with no gene match: 8. The CDR3 has 15 residues. CDR1 LNHDA and CDR2 SQIVND come from the germline V gene (reference sequence). CDR3 DNA: TGTGCCAGTAGTCCCCGGGAGGGCCGTTCAGATACGCAGTATTTT. Translation gives CASSPREGRSDTQYF.